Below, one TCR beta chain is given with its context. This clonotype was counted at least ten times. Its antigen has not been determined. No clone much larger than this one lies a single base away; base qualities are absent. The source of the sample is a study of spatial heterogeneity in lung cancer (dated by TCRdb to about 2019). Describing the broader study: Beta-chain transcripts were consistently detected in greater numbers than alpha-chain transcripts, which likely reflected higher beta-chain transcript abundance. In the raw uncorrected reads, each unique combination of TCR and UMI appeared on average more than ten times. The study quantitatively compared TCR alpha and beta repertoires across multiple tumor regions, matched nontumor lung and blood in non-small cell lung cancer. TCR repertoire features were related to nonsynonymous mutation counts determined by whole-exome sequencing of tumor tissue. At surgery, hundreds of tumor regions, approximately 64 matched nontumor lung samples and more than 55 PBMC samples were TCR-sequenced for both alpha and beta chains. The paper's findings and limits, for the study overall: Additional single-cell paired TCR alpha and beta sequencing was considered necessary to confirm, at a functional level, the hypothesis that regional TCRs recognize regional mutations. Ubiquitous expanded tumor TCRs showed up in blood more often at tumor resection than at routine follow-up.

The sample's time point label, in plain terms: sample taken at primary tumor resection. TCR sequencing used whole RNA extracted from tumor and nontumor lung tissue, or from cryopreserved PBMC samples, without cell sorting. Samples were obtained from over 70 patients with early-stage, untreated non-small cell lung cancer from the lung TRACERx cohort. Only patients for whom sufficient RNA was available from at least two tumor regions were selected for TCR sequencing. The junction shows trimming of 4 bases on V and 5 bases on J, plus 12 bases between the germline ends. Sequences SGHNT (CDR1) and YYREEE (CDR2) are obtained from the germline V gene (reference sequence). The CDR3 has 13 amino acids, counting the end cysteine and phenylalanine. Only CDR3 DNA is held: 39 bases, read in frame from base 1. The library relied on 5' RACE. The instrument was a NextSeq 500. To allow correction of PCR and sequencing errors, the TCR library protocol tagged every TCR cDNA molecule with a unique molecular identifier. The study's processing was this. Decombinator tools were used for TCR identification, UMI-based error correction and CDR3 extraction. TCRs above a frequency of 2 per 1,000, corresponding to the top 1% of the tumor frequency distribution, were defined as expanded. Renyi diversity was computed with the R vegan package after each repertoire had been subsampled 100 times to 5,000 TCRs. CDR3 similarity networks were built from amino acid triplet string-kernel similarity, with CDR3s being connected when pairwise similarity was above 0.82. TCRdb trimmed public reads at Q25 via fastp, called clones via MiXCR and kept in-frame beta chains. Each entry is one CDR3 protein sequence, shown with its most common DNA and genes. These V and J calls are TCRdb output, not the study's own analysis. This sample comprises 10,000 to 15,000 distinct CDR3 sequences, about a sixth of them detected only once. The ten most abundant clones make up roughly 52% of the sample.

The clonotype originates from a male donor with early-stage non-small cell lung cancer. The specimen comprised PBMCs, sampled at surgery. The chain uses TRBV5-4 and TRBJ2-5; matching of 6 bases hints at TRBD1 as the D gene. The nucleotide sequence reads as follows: TGTGCCAGCAGCCTCACAGGGAGTGAGACCCAGTACTTC. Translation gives CASSLTGSETQYF.